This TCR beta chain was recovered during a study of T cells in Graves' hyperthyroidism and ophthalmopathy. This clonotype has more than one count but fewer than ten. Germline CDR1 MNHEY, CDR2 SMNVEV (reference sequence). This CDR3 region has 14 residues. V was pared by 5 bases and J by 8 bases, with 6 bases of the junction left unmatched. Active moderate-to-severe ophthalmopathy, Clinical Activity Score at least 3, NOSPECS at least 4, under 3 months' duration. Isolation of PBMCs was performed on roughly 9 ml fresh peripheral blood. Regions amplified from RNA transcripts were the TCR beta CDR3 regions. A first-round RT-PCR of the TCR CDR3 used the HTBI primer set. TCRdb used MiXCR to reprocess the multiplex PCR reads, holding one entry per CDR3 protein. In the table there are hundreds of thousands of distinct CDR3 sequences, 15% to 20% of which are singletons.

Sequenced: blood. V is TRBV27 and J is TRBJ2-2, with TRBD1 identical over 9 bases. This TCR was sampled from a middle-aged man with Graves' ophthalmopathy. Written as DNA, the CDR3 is TGTGCCAGCAGTCTCCGGGACAGGGTGGGGGAGCTGTTTTTT. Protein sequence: CASSLRDRVGELFF.